One and the same sample provided the 5 T cell receptor beta chains below, sequenced in a study of OX40 agonist ivuxolimab in advanced cancers. Clones were read by immunoSEQ multiplex PCR, and TCRdb kept only the in-frame ones, dropping some. The sample lists 65,000 or so clones, 70% to 90% occurring once. The sample consisted of CD4+ or CD8+ T cells sorted from blood, taken in a trial of the OX40 agonist ivuxolimab. All receptors derive from an adult with an advanced solid tumor such as melanoma, head and neck, liver or kidney cancer.

This chain uses TRBV9 with TRBJ2-5; TRBD1 aligns across 7 bases. CDR1 and CDR2 from the germline V gene are SGDLS and YYNGEE. CDR3 length equals 13 residues. J was trimmed by 7 bases and V by 7 bases; bases with no gene match: 10. The DNA of the CDR3 is TGTGCCAGCGGGAACGACAGGGTGGGGACCCAGTACTTC. Amino acids: CASGNDRVGTQYF.

The chain couples TRBV6-1 to TRBJ2-6, with unresolved D. Trimming took 6 bases from V and 0 from J, leaving 9 bases between them. The CDR3 spans 15 residues. Germline loops: CDR1 MNHNS, CDR2 SASEGT. The CDR3 loop reads CASRLKGSGANVLTF. The CDR3 DNA sequence: TGTGCCAGCAGACTTAAGGGCTCTGGGGCCAACGTCCTGACTTTC.

The chain employs TRBV19 and TRBJ2-1, with 7 bases that match TRBD1. Trimming cost V 9 bases and J 7 bases; bases outside gene matches: 21. The length of the CDR3 is 17 residues. Germline values: CDR1 LNHDA, CDR2 SQIVND (reference sequence). The chain's CDR3 is CASSADRRLSDKNEQFF. CDR3 DNA: TGTGCCAGCTCTGCGGACAGGCGTTTGTCGGACAAGAATGAGCAGTTCTTC. Using reference TRBV19 and TRBJ2-1 for the parts outside the CDR3, the full variable domain is DGGITQSPKYLFRKEGQNVTLSCEQNLNHDAMYWYRQDPGQGLRLIYYSQIVNDFQKGDIAEGYSVSREKKESFPLTVTSAQKNPTAFYLCASSADRRLSDKNEQFFGPGTRLTVL.

The V gene is TRBV11-3, the J gene TRBJ2-5; perhaps TRBD1 as D (6 bases). Germline V gene lookup returns CDR1 SGHNT and CDR2 YENEEA. Trimming took off 6 bases at V and 5 bases at J, with 13 bases between the two ends. CDR3 length equals 13 residues. CDR3 in DNA: TGTGCCAGCAGTCTCAGGGGTTTGGAGACCCAGTACTTC. It encodes CASSLRGLETQYF. The full variable domain, with the rest looked up from reference TRBV11-3 and TRBJ2-5, is EAGVVQSPRYKIIEKKQPVAFWCNPISGHNTLYWYLQNLGQGPELLIRYENEEAVDDSQLPKDRFSAERLKGVDSTLKIQPAELGDSAVYLCASSLRGLETQYFGPGTRLLVL.

The chain has TRBV27 and TRBJ2-5; TRBD1 aligns across 9 bases. This CDR3 spans 16 amino acids. Germline trimming cut 5 bases from V and 7 bases from J; bases unmatched to any gene: 14. Germline-derived CDR1 and CDR2 are MNHEY and SMNVEV (reference sequence). The CDR3 protein is CASSLKPPGTGRTQYF. The CDR3 coding sequence is TGTGCCAGCAGTCTCAAGCCCCCCGGGACAGGGCGGACCCAGTACTTC.